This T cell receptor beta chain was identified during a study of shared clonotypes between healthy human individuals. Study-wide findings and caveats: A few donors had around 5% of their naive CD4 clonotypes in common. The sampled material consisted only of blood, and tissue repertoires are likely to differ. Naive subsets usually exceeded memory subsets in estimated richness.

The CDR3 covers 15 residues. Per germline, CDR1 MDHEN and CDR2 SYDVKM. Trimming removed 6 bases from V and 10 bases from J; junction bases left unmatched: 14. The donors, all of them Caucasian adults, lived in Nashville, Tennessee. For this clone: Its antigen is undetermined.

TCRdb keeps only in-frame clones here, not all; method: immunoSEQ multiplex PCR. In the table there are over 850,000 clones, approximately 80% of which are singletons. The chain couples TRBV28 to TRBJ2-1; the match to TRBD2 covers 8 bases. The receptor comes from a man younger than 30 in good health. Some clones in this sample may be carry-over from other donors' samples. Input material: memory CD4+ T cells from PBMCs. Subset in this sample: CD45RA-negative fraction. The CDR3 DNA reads TGTGCCAGCAGCCCTTCCGACGGGAGGGCCTCGGAGCAGTTCTTC. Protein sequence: CASSPSDGRASEQFF.